This T cell receptor (beta chain) was captured in a study of cytomegalovirus exposure and HLA in healthy donors. Between the trimmed V and J ends, which lost 0 bases and 0 bases, there was a span of 10 bases. Germline loops: CDR1 SGHNT, CDR2 YYREEE (reference sequence). CDR3 length equals 16 residues. This clone was detected only a few times. Antigen unknown. General study results and limits: Highest at DRB1 and lowest at HLA-C, TCR association rates differed among HLA loci in a later analysis.

The primer mix had 60 Vbeta and 13 Jbeta primers. Sequenced by immunoSEQ multiplex PCR; TCRdb stores in-frame clones only, minus some. Of 150,000 to 190,000 clones listed, approximately 72% are singletons. The rearrangement uses TRBV5-4 and TRBJ2-1; D might be TRBD2 (6 bases). This TCR derives from a man aged 18 to 30 in good health and CMV-seronegative. Source material: PBMCs. CDR3: CASSLEVGGSYNEQFF. The DNA for the CDR3 is TGTGCCAGCAGCTTGGAGGTGGGAGGCTCCTACAATGAGCAGTTCTTC. The complete variable domain, with remaining parts taken from reference TRBV5-4 and TRBJ2-1, reads ETGVTQSPTHLIKTRGQQVTLRCSSQSGHNTVSWYQQALGQGPQFIFQYYREEENGRGNFPPRFSGLQFPNYSSELNVNALELDDSALYLCASSLEVGGSYNEQFFGPGTRLTVL.